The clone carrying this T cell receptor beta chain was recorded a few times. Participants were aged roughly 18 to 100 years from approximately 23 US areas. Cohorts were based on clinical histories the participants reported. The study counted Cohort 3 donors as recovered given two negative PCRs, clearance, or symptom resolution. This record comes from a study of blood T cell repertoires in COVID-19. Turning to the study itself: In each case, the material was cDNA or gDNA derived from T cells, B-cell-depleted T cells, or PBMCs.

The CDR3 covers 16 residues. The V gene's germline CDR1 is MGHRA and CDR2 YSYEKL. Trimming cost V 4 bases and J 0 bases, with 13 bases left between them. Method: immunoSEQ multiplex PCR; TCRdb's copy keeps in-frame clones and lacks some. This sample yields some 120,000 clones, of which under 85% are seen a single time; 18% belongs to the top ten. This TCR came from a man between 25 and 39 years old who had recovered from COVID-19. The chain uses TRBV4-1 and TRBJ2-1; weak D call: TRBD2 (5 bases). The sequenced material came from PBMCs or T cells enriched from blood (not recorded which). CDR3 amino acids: CASSPSPGYSYNEQFF. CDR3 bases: TGCGCCAGCAGCCCATCCCCGGGATACTCCTACAATGAGCAGTTCTTC.